The 24 T cell receptor beta chains presented below share a single source sample, sequenced in a study of OX40 agonist ivuxolimab in advanced cancers. The repertoire was sequenced with immunoSEQ multiplex PCR; TCRdb's copy has only in-frame clones and lacks some. The data hold more than 70,000 clones, with roughly 89% observed a single time. Here the sequenced sample was CD4+ or CD8+ T cells sorted from blood, taken in a trial of the OX40 agonist ivuxolimab. The receptors were sampled from an adult with an advanced solid tumor such as melanoma, head and neck, liver or kidney cancer.

V usage is TRBV5-1 and J usage is TRBJ1-3; D perhaps matches TRBD1 (6 bases). The V end lost 0 bases, the J end lost 2 bases, and 9 bases lay between the germline ends. CDR1 and CDR2 from the germline V gene are SGHRS and YFSETQ. This CDR3 has 15 amino acids. The CDR3 loop reads CASSLDGTTGNTIYF. The CDR3 nucleotides read TGCGCCAGCAGCTTGGACGGGACAACTGGAAACACCATATATTTT.

This clone was recorded once. The chain has TRBV7-3 and TRBJ2-1; 9 bases line up with TRBD2. In germline, CDR1 is SGHTA, CDR2 FQGTGA. The V gene end was trimmed by 8 bases and the J gene end by 6 bases; junction bases not matched to a gene: 11. The CDR3 length is 15 residues. This chain's CDR3 is CASFRREGRFNEQFF. The CDR3 region has the DNA TGTGCCAGCTTCAGGCGGGAGGGTCGTTTCAATGAGCAGTTCTTC.

The chain carries TRBV7-9 and TRBJ2-1; no reliable D call. V lost 0 bases and J lost 14, with 8 bases in between. There are 11 residues in the CDR3. CDR1 SEHNR and CDR2 FQNEAQ come from the germline V gene (reference sequence). DNA of the CDR3: TGTGCCAGCAGCTTAGCGGGGTGGAAGTTCTTC. Protein sequence: CASSLAGWKFF.

The chain recombines TRBV21-1 with TRBJ2-7. TRBV21-1 is a documented pseudogene. The CDR3 consists of 17 residues. The CDR3 protein is CASSKGDRDRGSYEQYF. The CDR3 DNA is TGTGCCAGCAGCAAAGGGGACCGAGACAGAGGCTCCTACGAGCAGTACTTC.

This clone occurred once. This chain uses TRBV19 with TRBJ1-5, with D perhaps TRBD1 (5 bases). With 8 bases removed from V and 0 bases from J, the gap between germline ends came to 17 bases. Germline lookup yields CDR1 LNHDA and CDR2 SQIVND (reference sequence). The CDR3 loop spans 16 amino acids. The DNA of the CDR3 is TGTGCCAGTGGGGGGATCGGGACGAATAGCAATCAGCCCCAGCATTTT. It is translated as CASGGIGTNSNQPQHF.

The CDR3 sequence: CASSLDRGNYGYTF. In nucleotides, the CDR3 is TGTGCCAGCAGTTTAGACAGGGGGAACTATGGCTACACCTTC. The gene calls are TRBV28 and TRBJ1-2; TRBD1 agrees at 9 bases. The CDR3 extends over 14 amino acids. V shed 2 bases, J shed 2 bases, and the junction held 0 bases outside the gene matches. CDR1 MDHEN and CDR2 SYDVKM come from the germline V gene.

The chain employs TRBV11-2 and TRBJ2-2, with TRBD1 matching 8 bases. This CDR3 region has 16 residues. The germline gives CDR1 SGHAT, CDR2 FQNNGV. The junction had 9 bases not matched to a gene; V was cut back by 3 bases and J by 6 bases. The CDR3 sequence is CASSFLSGGAAGELFF. The DNA for the CDR3 is TGTGCCAGCAGCTTCTTGTCAGGGGGCGCGGCCGGGGAGCTGTTTTTT.

The chain links TRBV28 to TRBJ1-4, with unresolved D. The CDR3 sequence is 14 residues long. CDR1 is MDHEN and CDR2 is SYDVKM in the germline V gene. V shed 10 bases and J shed 6 bases, with 18 bases lying between them. The CDR3 here is CAIRRGGMDEKLFF. CDR3 coding DNA: TGTGCCATCCGACGGGGAGGGATGGATGAAAAACTGTTTTTT.

This clone was seen only once. The chain employs TRBV11-3 and TRBJ2-7, with 9 bases fitting TRBD1. The CDR3 is 15 amino acids. Germline V gene lookup returns CDR1 SGHNT and CDR2 YENEEA. V lost 0 bases to trimming and J lost 1 base; unmatched junction nucleotides: 1. Here the CDR3 reads CASSLEGTGSYEQYF. Here the CDR3 DNA reads TGTGCCAGCAGCTTAGAAGGGACAGGGTCCTACGAGCAGTACTTC. Full variable domain (outside the CDR3, taken from reference TRBV11-3 and TRBJ2-7): EAGVVQSPRYKIIEKKQPVAFWCNPISGHNTLYWYLQNLGQGPELLIRYENEEAVDDSQLPKDRFSAERLKGVDSTLKIQPAELGDSAVYLCASSLEGTGSYEQYFGPGTRLTVT.

The J gene is TRBJ2-7, the V gene TRBV11-2; D is ambiguous. Germline-derived CDR1 and CDR2 are SGHAT and FQNNGV. V was shortened by 3 bases and J by 3 bases, with 6 bases between the two germline ends. This CDR3 has 12 amino acids. CDR3 in amino acids: CASSFEGYEQYF. In DNA form, the CDR3 reads TGTGCCAGCAGCTTTGAAGGCTACGAGCAGTACTTC. The full variable domain, completed using reference TRBV11-2 and TRBJ2-7, is EAGVAQSPRYKIIEKRQSVAFWCNPISGHATLYWYQQILGQGPKLLIQFQNNGVVDDSQLPKDRFSAERLKGVDSTLKIQPAKLEDSAVYLCASSFEGYEQYFGPGTRLTVT.

The chain employs TRBV7-9 and TRBJ2-7, with D perhaps matching TRBD2 (6 bases). Germline CDR1 SEHNR, CDR2 FQNEAQ (reference sequence). There are 12 residues in the CDR3. Trimming took off 6 bases at V and 4 bases at J, with 10 bases between the two ends. The CDR3 protein is CASSGDFYEQYF. CDR3 DNA: TGTGCCAGCAGTGGGGACTTTTACGAGCAGTACTTC.

This clone was counted between two and nine times. This rearrangement joins TRBV2 to TRBJ1-5, with 10 bases that match TRBD1. V shed 8 bases, J shed 1 base, and the junction held 5 bases outside the gene matches. CDR3 length: 15 residues. Germline loops: CDR1 SNHLY, CDR2 FYNNEI. CDR3 bases: TGTGCCAGCGCCGGGACAGGGGCGAGCAATCAGCCCCAGCATTTT. This encodes CASAGTGASNQPQHF. The full variable domain, its missing parts supplied by reference TRBV2 and TRBJ1-5, is EPEVTQTPSHQVTQMGQEVILRCVPISNHLYFYWYRQILGQKVEFLVSFYNNEISEKSEIFDDQFSVERPDGSNFTLKIRSTKLEDSAMYFCASAGTGASNQPQHFGDGTRLSIL.

The chain employs TRBV10-3 and TRBJ2-7; 8 nucleotides line up with TRBD2. CDR1 is ENHRY, CDR2 SYGVKD, per germline. V lost 6 bases, J lost 0 bases, and 1 base stayed unmatched. This CDR3 comprises 13 residues. CDR3 nucleotides: TGTGCCATCAGAGGGACTAGCTCCTACGAGCAGTACTTC. It is translated as CAIRGTSSYEQYF.

The chain uses TRBV5-4 and TRBJ2-3, with 9 bases that match TRBD2. Germline CDR1 and CDR2: SGHNT and YYREEE (reference sequence). Losses at the gene ends were 2 bases for V and 3 bases for J; bases not matched to a gene: 4. The CDR3 totals 15 residues. The CDR3 spells CASSFTAGGTDTQYF. The CDR3 region has the DNA TGTGCCAGCAGCTTCACGGCGGGAGGGACAGATACGCAGTATTTT.

The V call is TRBV11-2, the J call TRBJ2-5; D is possibly TRBD2 (6 bases). From germline, CDR1 is SGHAT and CDR2 FQNNGV. The CDR3 has 14 residues. Trimming removed 0 bases from V and 9 bases from J, with 14 bases in between. The CDR3 nucleotides are TGTGCCAGCAGCTTAGATCGGGCTACGGGGGCCCAGTACTTC. It codes for CASSLDRATGAQYF. The complete variable domain, with remaining parts taken from reference TRBV11-2 and TRBJ2-5, reads EAGVAQSPRYKIIEKRQSVAFWCNPISGHATLYWYQQILGQGPKLLIQFQNNGVVDDSQLPKDRFSAERLKGVDSTLKIQPAKLEDSAVYLCASSLDRATGAQYFGPGTRLLVL.

The V call is TRBV19, the J call TRBJ2-7, with TRBD2 as a possible D gene (7 bases). V was trimmed by 5 bases and J by 5 bases, leaving 10 bases between them. Germline-derived CDR1 and CDR2 are LNHDA and SQIVND (reference sequence). This CDR3 has 12 amino acids. The CDR3 nucleotides are TGTGCCAGTAGTTCGGGGGGCAACGAGCAGTACTTC. Protein product: CASSSGGNEQYF.

This rearrangement joins TRBV11-2 to TRBJ2-7, with D perhaps given as TRBD1 or TRBD2 (5 bases each). V was clipped by 6 bases and J by 2 bases, with 14 bases between them. Germline CDR1 and CDR2: SGHAT and FQNNGV. The CDR3 loop spans 14 amino acids. As DNA, the CDR3 is TGTGCCAGCAGGCCAAGGGACCCCGCCTACGAGCAGTACTTC. This encodes CASRPRDPAYEQYF.

This chain uses TRBV15 with TRBJ1-5; D remains ambiguous. The CDR3 runs 13 residues. The V gene lost 2 bases and the J gene lost 0 bases, with 2 bases spanning the gap. The germline gives CDR1 LNHNV, CDR2 YYDKDF (reference sequence). DNA of the CDR3: TGTGCCACCAGCAGAAATAGCAATCAGCCCCAGCATTTT. Protein product: CATSRNSNQPQHF. The complete variable domain, with remaining parts taken from reference TRBV15 and TRBJ1-5, reads DAMVIQNPRYQVTQFGKPVTLSCSQTLNHNVMYWYQQKSSQAPKLLFHYYDKDFNNEADTPDNFQSRRPNTSFCFLDIRSPGLGDTAMYLCATSRNSNQPQHFGDGTRLSIL.

This CDR3 is CASSLGPGLAGSYEQYF. As DNA, the CDR3 is TGTGCCAGCAGCTTAGGTCCGGGACTAGCGGGTTCCTACGAGCAGTACTTC. The J gene is TRBJ2-7, the V gene TRBV7-2; 12 bases are a match to TRBD2. Per germline, CDR1 SGHTA and CDR2 FQGNSA. Unmatched junction bases numbered 5, after V lost 1 base and J lost 1 base. The CDR3 totals 17 residues.

J is TRBJ1-1 and V is TRBV5-6, with D unclear. The CDR3 is made up of 12 amino acids. Germline CDR1 and CDR2: SGHDT and YYEEEE. Trimming pared 1 base from V and 1 base from J, leaving 2 bases between. The CDR3 spells CASSLRNTEAFF. The CDR3 DNA is TGTGCCAGCAGCTTGAGGAACACTGAAGCTTTCTTT.

The chain combines TRBV19 with TRBJ2-5; 12 nucleotides agree with TRBD2. This CDR3 has 21 amino acids. Germline V lookup: CDR1 LNHDA, CDR2 SQIVND (reference sequence). With 4 bases clipped from V and 1 base from J, the junction kept 19 bases outside the gene matches. This CDR3 is CASSNDRGMVPGLAGQETQYF. As DNA, the CDR3 is TGTGCCAGTAGTAACGACAGGGGAATGGTTCCGGGACTAGCGGGCCAAGAGACCCAGTACTTC.

In this sample, this clone turned up once. Here the CDR3 DNA reads TGCGCCAGCAGCTCAACAGGGGGCGGAGAGCAGTACTTC. It encodes CASSSTGGGEQYF. V usage is TRBV5-1 and J usage is TRBJ2-7; 9 bases agree with TRBD1. From germline, CDR1 is SGHRS and CDR2 YFSETQ. This CDR3 region has 13 residues. V shed 3 bases, J shed 7 bases, and the junction held 5 bases outside the gene matches.

J is TRBJ1-1 and V is TRBV5-1, with a possible D match to TRBD1 (5 bases). There are 14 residues in the CDR3. Germline V CDR1 and CDR2: SGHRS, YFSETQ. V lost 4 bases to trimming and J lost 1 base, with 11 bases between them. The CDR3 DNA sequence: TGCGCCAGCAGCCCGGGGACGGCGAACACTGAAGCTTTCTTT. Translated: CASSPGTANTEAFF.

V usage is TRBV30 and J usage is TRBJ2-7; 7 bases agree with TRBD2. Trimming at V came to 1 base and at J to 0 bases, leaving 6 bases not matched to a gene. The CDR3 extends over 15 amino acids. Germline V gene data show CDR1 as GTSNPN and CDR2 as SVGIG (reference sequence). The CDR3, as DNA: TGTGCCTGGAGTGGAACTAGCGTTAGCTCCTACGAGCAGTACTTC. Its translation: CAWSGTSVSSYEQYF.